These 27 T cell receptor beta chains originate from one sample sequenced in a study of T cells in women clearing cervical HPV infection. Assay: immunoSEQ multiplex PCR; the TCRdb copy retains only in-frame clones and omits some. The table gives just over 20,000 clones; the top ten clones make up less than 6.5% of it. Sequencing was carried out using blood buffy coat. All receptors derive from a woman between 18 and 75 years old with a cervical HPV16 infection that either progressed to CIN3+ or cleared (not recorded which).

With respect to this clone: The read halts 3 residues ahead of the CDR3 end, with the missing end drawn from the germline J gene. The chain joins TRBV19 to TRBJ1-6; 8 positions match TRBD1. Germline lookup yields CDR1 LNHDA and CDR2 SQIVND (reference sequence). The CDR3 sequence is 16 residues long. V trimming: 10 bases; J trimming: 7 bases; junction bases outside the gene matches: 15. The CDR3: CATAYRGAGVNSPLHF. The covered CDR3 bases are TGTGCCACCGCTTACAGGGGGGCAGGGGTGAATTCACCC. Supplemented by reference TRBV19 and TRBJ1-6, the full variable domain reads DGGITQSPKYLFRKEGQNVTLSCEQNLNHDAMYWYRQDPGQGLRLIYYSQIVNDFQKGDIAEGYSVSREKKESFPLTVTSAQKNPTAFYLCATAYRGAGVNSPLHFGNGTRLTVT.

The sequenced CDR3 bases are TGCAGTGCTAGCTCTGGTACGGGGGGGGCAGATACG. Translation gives CSASSGTGGADT. The entire CDR3 reads CSASSGTGGADTQYF. This chain links TRBV20-1 with TRBJ2-3, with TRBD2 matching 8 bases. The read gets to within 3 residues of the CDR3 end, and the germline J gene fills in the rest. The CDR3 spans 15 residues. V gave up 3 bases and J gave up 4 bases; unmatched junction bases: 9. Per germline, CDR1 DFQATT and CDR2 SNEGSKA (reference sequence).

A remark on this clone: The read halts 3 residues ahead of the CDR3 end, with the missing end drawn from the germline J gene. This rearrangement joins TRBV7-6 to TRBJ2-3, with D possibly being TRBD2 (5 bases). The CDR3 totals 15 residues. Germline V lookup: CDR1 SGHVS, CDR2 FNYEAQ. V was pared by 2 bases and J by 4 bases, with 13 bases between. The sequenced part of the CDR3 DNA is TGTGCCAGCAGCTTAAGGCTAGCCCACGCAGATACG. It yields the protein CASSLRLAHADT. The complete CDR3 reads CASSLRLAHADTQYF.

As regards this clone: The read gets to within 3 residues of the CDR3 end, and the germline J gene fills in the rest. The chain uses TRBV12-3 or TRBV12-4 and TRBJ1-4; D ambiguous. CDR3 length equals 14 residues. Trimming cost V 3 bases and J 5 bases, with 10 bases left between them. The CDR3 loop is CASSLGRINEKLFF. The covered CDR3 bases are TGTGCCAGCAGTTTGGGCAGGATCAATGAAAAA.

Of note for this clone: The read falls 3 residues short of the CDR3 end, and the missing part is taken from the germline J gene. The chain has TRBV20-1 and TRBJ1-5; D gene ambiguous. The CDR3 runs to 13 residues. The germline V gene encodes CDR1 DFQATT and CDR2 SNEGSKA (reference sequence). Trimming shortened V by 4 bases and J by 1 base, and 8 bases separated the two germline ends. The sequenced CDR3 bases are TGCAGTGCTATTCAGAACAGCAATCAGCCC. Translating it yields CSAIQNSNQP. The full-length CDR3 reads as CSAIQNSNQPQHF.

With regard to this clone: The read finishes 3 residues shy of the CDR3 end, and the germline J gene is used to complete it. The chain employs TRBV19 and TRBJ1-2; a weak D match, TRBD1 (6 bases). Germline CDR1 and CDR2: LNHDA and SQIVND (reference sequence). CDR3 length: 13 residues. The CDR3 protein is CASSVDRTYDYTF. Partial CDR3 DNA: TGTGCCAGTAGTGTGGACAGAACCTACGAC.

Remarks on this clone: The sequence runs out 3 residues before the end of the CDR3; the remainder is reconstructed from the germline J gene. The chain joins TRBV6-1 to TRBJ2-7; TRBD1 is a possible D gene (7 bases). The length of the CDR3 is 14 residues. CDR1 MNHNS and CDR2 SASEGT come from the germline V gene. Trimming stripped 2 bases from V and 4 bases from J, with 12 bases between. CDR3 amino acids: CASSETAGGYEQYF. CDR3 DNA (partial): TGTGCCAGCAGTGAAACGGCAGGGGGGTACGAG.

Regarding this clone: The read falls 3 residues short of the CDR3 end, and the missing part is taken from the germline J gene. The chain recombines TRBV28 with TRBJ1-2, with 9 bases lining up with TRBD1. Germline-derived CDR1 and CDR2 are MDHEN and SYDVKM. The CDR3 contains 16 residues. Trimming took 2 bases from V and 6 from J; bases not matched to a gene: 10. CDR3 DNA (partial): TGTGCCAGCAGTTTAACCCCCGGGACAGGGAGTAATGGC. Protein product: CASSLTPGTGSNG. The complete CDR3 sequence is CASSLTPGTGSNGYTF.

The sequenced CDR3 bases are TGTGCCAGCAGTACGACAGGTTCCTATGGC. This translates into CASSTTGSYG. The full CDR3 sequence reads CASSTTGSYGYTF. This chain connects TRBV9 to TRBJ1-2; tentatively, D is TRBD1 (6 bases). Read sequence stops 3 residues before the CDR3 end, and the germline J gene provides the missing end. Per germline, CDR1 SGDLS and CDR2 YYNGEE. V was cut by 5 bases and J by 4 bases, with 12 bases left in between. The CDR3 loop spans 13 amino acids.

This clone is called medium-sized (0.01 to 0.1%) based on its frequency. The CDR3 DNA, read in part, is TGTGCTAGTGGTCCGGACAGACTCCTAGCCAAAAACATT. Amino acids: CASGPDRLLAKNI. The complete CDR3 protein is CASGPDRLLAKNIQYF. The chain links TRBV12-5 to TRBJ2-4; TRBD1 might be the D (6 bases). Read data end 3 residues before the CDR3 end; the end is taken from the germline J gene. The V and J ends lost 5 bases and 0 bases respectively, with 14 bases between them. This CDR3 is built from 16 residues. Germline assignment: CDR1 LGHNT and CDR2 FRNRAP.

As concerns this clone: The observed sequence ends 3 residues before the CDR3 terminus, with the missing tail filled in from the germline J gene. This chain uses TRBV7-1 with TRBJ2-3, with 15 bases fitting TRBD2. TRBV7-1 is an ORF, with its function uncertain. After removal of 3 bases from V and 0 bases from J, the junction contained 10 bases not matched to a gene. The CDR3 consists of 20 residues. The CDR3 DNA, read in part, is TGTGCCAGCAGCTCTGGACTAGCGGGGGGGCGAGACTCTAGCACAGATACG. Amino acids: CASSSGLAGGRDSSTDT. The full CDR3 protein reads CASSSGLAGGRDSSTDTQYF.

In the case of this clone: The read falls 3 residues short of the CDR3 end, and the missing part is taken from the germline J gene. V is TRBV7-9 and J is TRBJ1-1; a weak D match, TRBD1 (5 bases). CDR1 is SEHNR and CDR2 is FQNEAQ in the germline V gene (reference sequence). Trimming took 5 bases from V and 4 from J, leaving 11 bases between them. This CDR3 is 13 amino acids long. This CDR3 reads CASSRGAGTEAFF. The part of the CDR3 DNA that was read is TGTGCCAGCAGCCGCGGGGCAGGCACTGAA.

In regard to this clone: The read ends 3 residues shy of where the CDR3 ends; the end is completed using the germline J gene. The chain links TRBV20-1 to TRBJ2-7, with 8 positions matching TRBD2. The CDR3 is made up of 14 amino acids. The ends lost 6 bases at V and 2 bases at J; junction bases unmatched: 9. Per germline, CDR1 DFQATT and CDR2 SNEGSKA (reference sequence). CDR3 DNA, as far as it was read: TGCAGTGCGGAGGACCCGGGAGGGGCCTACGAG. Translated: CSAEDPGGAYE. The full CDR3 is CSAEDPGGAYEQYF.

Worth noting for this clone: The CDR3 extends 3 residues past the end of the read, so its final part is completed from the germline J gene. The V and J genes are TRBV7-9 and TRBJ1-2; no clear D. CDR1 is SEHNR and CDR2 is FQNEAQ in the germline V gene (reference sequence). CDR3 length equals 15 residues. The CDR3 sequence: CASSLTLASYNDYTF. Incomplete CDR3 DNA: TGTGCCAGCAGCTTAACGCTAGCGTCCTACAATGAC.

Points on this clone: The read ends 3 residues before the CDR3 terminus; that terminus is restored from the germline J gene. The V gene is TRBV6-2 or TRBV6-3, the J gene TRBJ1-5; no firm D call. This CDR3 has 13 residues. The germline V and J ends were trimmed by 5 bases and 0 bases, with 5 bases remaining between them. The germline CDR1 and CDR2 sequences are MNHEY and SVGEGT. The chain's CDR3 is CASSQYSNQPQHF. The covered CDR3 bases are TGTGCCAGCAGTCAGTATAGCAATCAGCCC.

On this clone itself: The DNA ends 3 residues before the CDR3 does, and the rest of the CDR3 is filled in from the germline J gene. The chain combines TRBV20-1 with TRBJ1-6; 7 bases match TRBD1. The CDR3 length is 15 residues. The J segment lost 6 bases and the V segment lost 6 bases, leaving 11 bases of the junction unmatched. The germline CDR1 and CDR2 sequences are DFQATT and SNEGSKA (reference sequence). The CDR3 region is CSARQGGFGNSPLHF. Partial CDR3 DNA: TGCAGTGCCAGACAAGGGGGCTTCGGTAATTCACCC.

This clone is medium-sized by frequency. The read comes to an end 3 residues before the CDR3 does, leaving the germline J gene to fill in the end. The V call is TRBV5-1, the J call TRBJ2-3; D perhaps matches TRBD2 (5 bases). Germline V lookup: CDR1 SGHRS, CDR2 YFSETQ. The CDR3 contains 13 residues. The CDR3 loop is CASSLNHGDPQYF. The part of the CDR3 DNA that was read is TGCGCCAGCAGCTTAAATCACGGGGATCCG.

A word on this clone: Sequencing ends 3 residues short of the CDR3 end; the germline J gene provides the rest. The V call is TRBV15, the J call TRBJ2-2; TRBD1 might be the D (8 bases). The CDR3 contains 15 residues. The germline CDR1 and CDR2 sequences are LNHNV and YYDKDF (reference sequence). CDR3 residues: CATSSRQGTKEKLFF. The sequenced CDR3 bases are TGTGCCACCAGCAGCAGACAGGGGACTAAGGAAAAG.

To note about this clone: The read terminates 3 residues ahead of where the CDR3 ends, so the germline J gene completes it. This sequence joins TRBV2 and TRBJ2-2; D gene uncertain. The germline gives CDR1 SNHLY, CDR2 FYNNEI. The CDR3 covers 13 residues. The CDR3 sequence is CASSLTTNEKLFF. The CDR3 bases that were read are TGTGCCAGCAGCCTAACAACTAATGAAAAG.

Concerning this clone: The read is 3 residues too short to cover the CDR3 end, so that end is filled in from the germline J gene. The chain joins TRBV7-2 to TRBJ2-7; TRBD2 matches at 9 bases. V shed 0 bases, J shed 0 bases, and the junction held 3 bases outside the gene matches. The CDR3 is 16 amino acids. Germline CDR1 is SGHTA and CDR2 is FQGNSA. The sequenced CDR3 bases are TGTGCCAGCAGCTTAGCTAGCGGGGGTATCTCCTACGAG. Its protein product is CASSLASGGISYE. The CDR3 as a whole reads CASSLASGGISYEQYF. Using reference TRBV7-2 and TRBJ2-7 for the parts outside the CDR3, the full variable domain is GAGVSQSPSNKVTEKGKDVELRCDPISGHTALYWYRQSLGQGLEFLIYFQGNSAPDKSGLPSDRFSAERTGGSVSTLTIQRTQQEDSAVYLCASSLASGGISYEQYFGPGTRLTVT.

The CDR3 spells CASHTPTGTEAFF. The sequenced part of the CDR3 DNA is TGTGCCAGCCATACCCCGACAGGGACTGAA. The V gene is TRBV6-2 or TRBV6-3, the J gene TRBJ1-1, with 7 bases aligning to TRBD1. The sequence runs out 3 residues before the end of the CDR3; the remainder is reconstructed from the germline J gene. Per germline, CDR1 MNHEY and CDR2 SVGEGT. This CDR3 is built from 13 residues. Trimming removed 8 bases from V and 5 bases from J; junction bases left unmatched: 8.

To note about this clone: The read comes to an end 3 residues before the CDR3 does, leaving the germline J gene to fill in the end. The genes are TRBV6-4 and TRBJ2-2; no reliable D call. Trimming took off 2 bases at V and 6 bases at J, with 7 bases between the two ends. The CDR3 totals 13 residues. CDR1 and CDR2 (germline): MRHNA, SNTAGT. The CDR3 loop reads CASSDEVSGELFF. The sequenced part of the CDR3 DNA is TGTGCCAGCAGTGACGAGGTATCCGGGGAG.

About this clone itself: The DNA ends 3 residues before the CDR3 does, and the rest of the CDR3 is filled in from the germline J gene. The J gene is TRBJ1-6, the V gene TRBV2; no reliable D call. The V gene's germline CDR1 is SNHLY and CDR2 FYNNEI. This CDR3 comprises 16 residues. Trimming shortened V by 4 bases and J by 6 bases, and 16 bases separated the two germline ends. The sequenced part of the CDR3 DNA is TGTGCCAGCAGTGCGGGGTTGGAGGTGCCTAATTCACCC. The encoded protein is CASSAGLEVPNSP. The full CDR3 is CASSAGLEVPNSPLHF.

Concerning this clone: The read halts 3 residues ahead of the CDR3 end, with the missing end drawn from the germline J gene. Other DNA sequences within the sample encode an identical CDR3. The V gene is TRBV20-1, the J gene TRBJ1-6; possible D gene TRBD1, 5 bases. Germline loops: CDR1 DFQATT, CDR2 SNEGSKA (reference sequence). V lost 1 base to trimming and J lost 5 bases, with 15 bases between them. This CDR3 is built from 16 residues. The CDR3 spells CSARVGGALDNSPLHF. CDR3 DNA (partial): TGCAGTGCTAGAGTCGGAGGGGCGTTGGATAATTCACCC.

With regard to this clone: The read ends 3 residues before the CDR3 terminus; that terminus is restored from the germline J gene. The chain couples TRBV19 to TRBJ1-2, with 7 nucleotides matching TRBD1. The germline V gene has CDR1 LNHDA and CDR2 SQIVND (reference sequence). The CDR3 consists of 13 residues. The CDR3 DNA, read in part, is TGTGCCAGTAGTATGAGGCAGGGGGGCGGC. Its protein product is CASSMRQGGG. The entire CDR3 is CASSMRQGGGYTF. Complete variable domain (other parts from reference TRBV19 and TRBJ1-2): DGGITQSPKYLFRKEGQNVTLSCEQNLNHDAMYWYRQDPGQGLRLIYYSQIVNDFQKGDIAEGYSVSREKKESFPLTVTSAQKNPTAFYLCASSMRQGGGYTFGSGTRLTVV.

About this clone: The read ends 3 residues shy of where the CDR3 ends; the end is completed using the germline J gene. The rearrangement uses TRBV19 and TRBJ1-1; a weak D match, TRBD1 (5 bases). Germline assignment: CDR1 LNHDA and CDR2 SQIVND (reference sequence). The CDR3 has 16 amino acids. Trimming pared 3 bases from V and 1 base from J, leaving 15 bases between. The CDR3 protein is CASSMHRGSGNTEAFF. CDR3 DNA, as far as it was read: TGTGCCAGTAGTATGCACCGGGGGTCAGGGAACACTGAA.

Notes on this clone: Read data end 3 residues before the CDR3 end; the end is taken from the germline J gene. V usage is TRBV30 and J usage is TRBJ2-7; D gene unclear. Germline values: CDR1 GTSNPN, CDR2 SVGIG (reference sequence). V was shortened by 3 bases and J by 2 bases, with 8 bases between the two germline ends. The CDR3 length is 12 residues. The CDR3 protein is CAWRRGTYEQYF. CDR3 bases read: TGTGCCTGGAGGCGCGGAACCTACGAG.